This record looks at one TCR beta chain sequence and its context. The target antigen is unknown. The data originate from a study of cytomegalovirus exposure and HLA in healthy donors. Points from the study as a whole: The authors later linked a missense DCLRE1C variant to TCR beta V- and J-gene trimming.

The primer mix had 60 Vbeta and 13 Jbeta primers. The data were produced by immunoSEQ multiplex PCR, yet TCRdb's version contains in-frame clones alone and is incomplete. The sample includes some 130,000 clones, approximately 80% of them seen just once. Per the germline V gene, CDR1 is SGHKS and CDR2 is YYEKEE (reference sequence). CDR3 length: 16 residues. V was pared by 3 bases and J by 1 base, with 16 bases between. V and J are TRBV5-5 and TRBJ1-1; D may be TRBD1 (5 bases). The material sequenced was PBMCs. This receptor was taken from an older woman in good health and CMV-seronegative. Here the CDR3 reads CASSSTRVGWNTEAFF. The CDR3 bases are TGTGCCAGCAGCTCGACCAGGGTGGGGTGGAACACTGAAGCTTTCTTT.